This is a list of T cell receptor beta chains from one sample in a study of T cell responses to AZD1222 COVID-19 vaccine. Here immunoSEQ multiplex PCR was the method, and the copy in TCRdb shows in-frame clones only, minus some. The table lists roughly 120,000 clones, around 90% of them singletons. The source was peripheral blood, collected on day 0 of AZD1222 vaccination. The receptor source for this set is an adult in good health. Both conserved end residues are part of each CDR3.

V gene,J gene,CDR3 protein
TRBV30,TRBJ1-1,CAWTPRNTEAFF
TRBV5-1,TRBJ2-7,CASRTPGTAYEQYF
TRBV3-1/TRBV3-2,TRBJ2-1,CASSQTRTEQFF
TRBV5-1,TRBJ1-2,CASSLGWGTNYGYTF
TRBV7-2,TRBJ1-6,CASRLNRGNSPLHF
TRBV29-1,TRBJ2-3,CSSKGTDTQYF
TRBV14,TRBJ1-4,CASSQDWREKLFF
TRBV7-9,TRBJ1-3,CASSPAGQSSGNTIYF
TRBV10-1,TRBJ2-1,CASSDNYPPPQFF
TRBV3-1/TRBV3-2,TRBJ2-4,CASSHPGGQNIQYF
TRBV7-6,TRBJ2-1,CASSSLSHEQFF
TRBV6-6,TRBJ2-5,CASSYIRVQETQYF
TRBV3-1/TRBV3-2,TRBJ2-5,CASSLTSGRAQETQYF
TRBV29-1,TRBJ2-2,CSVETATGELFF
TRBV3-1/TRBV3-2,TRBJ1-5,CASSQRQGRDQPQHF
TRBV2,TRBJ2-7,CASSGSGRISGLYEQYF
TRBV5-4,TRBJ1-1,CASSQTDGSTEAFF
TRBV5-6,TRBJ1-1,CASSFQAGTEAFF
TRBV5-1,TRBJ1-3,CASSLEWTAGNTIYF
TRBV7-9,TRBJ1-2,CASSHGAGGNYGYTF
TRBV7-6,TRBJ2-2,CASSLGGTYTGELFF
TRBV11-3,TRBJ2-7,CASSLGRNYEQYF
TRBV6-2/TRBV6-3,TRBJ1-2,CASSYSGQRSTYGYTF
TRBV12-1,TRBJ2-7,CASSFHEQYF
TRBV10-1,TRBJ2-1,CASSESTDYYNEQFF
TRBV3-1/TRBV3-2,TRBJ1-2,CASSLGVLPYGYTF
TRBV6-1,TRBJ2-5,CASSEWGLAEEETQYF
TRBV20-1,TRBJ1-2,CSARDPPSYTF
TRBV9,TRBJ1-5,CASSIQPNQPQHF
TRBV29-1,TRBJ1-3,CSVAVAPYSGNTIYF